The sample holds many counts of the clone carrying this T cell receptor (beta chain). Its antigen is still unknown. CDR3 length equals 16 residues. V was trimmed by 3 bases and J by 3 bases, leaving 18 bases between them. Germline assignment: CDR1 MNHNS and CDR2 SASEGT. These data belong to a study of early T cells in non-severe SARS-CoV-2 infection. The study, taken as a whole, reports: Clonotype matching in VDJdb favored anti-spike CD8 responses and did not capture private and CD4 specificities.

A single record per CDR3 protein comes from TCRdb applying MiXCR to the 5' RACE reads. The sample records more than 35,000 distinct CDR3 sequences, approximately 6% being singletons. The genes are TRBV6-1 and TRBJ2-7; possibly TRBD1 for D (6 bases). The material sequenced was whole blood. The sequence was collected from an adult who was a healthcare worker with PCR-confirmed SARS-CoV-2 infection or an uninfected control (not recorded which). The CDR3 here is CASSDWTESYVYEQYF. The CDR3 DNA is TGTGCCAGCAGTGATTGGACAGAATCCTACGTCTACGAGCAGTACTTC.